This T cell receptor beta chain was recovered during a study of cytomegalovirus exposure and HLA in healthy donors. Study conclusions and caveats: Presence/absence analyses rested on an assumption that sequencing depth was roughly uniform across donors.

This CDR3 is built from 14 residues. Germline lookup yields CDR1 MNHEY and CDR2 SMNVEV (reference sequence). With V trimmed by 2 bases and J by 5 bases, 3 bases remained unmatched. When sampled, the donors appeared nominally healthy, though they likely had unrecorded immune exposures. Use of 60 Vbeta and 13 Jbeta primers characterized the PCR. Profiling relied on immunoSEQ multiplex PCR, and the TCRdb table lists in-frame clones only, not all of them. The sample has some 85,000 clones, roughly 78% seen once. On this clone: Its antigen is unidentified.

J is TRBJ1-5 and V is TRBV27, with 7 bases matching TRBD1. This TCR came from a woman in her 40s in good health and CMV-seropositive. Input material: PBMCs. The CDR3 nucleotides are TGTGCCAGCAGTTTAGCAGGGGGGTATCAGCCCCAGCATTTT. It is translated as CASSLAGGYQPQHF.